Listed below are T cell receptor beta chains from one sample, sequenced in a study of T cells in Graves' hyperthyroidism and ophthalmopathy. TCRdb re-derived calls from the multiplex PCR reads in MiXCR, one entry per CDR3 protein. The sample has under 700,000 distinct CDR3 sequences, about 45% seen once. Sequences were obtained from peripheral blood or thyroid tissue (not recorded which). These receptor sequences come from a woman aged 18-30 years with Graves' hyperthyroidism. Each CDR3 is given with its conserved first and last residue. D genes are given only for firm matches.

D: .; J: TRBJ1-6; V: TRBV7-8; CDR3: CASSLVGDSLHF
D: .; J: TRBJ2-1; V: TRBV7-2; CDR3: CASSLQGGDYNEQFF
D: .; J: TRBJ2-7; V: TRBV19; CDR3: CASSMSGFSYEQYF
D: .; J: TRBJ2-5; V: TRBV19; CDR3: CASRNQGSETQYF
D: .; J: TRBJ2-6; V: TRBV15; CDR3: CATSRDNLLGTEANVLTF
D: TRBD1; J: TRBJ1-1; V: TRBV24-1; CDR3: CATSERGQGAEAFF
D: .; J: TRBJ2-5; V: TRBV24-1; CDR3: CATGGGPQETQYF
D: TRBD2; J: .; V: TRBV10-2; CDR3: CASRDGEGYNEQFF
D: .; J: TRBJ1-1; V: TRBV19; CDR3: CASSIAGRMNTEAFF
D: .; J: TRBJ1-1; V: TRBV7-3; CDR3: CASSPQREGLPFF
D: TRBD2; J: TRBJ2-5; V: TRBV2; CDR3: CASSLSGGYQETQYF
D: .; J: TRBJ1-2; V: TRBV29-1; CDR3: CSVANALSYGYTF
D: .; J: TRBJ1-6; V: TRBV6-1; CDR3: CASRKDITNSPLHF
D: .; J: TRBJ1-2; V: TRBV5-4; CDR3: CASSLDGGGFGYTF
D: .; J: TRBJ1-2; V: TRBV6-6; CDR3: CASSYEVGYTF
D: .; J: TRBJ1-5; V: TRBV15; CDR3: CATSREVGPQPQHF
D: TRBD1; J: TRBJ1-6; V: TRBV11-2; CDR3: CASSFLPGQGDSPLHF
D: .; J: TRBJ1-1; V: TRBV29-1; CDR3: CSAGRGMNTEAFF
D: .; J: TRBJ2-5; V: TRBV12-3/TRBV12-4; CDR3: CASSETNQETQYF
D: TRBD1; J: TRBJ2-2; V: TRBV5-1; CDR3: CASSSSGGPGELFF
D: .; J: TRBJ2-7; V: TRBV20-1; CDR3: CSARDSYEQCF
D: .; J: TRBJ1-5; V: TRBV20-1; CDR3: CSYSWGQPQHF
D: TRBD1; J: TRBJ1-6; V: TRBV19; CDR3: CASRQDRGNSPLHF
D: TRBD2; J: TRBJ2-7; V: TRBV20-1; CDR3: CSANVGGSSYEQYF
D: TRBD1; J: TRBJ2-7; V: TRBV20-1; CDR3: CSATSGTGGSYEQYF
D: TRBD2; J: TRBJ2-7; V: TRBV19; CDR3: CASSSNLAGGGAEYF
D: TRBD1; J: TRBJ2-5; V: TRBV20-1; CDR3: CSAWARDREGETQYF
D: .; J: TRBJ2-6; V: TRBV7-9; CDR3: CASSLWAYYSGANVLTF
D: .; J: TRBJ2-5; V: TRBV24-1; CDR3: CATSDHQGGGAQETQYF
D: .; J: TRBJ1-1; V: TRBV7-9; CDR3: CASDRDRGTEAFF
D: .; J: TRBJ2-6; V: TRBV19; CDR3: CASSQAGSGANVLTF
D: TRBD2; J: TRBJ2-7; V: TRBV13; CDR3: CASSLGGGGSYEQYF
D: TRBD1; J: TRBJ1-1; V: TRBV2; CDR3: CASSTKQPGQGKNTEAFF
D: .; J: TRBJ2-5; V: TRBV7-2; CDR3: CASSYSRQETQYF
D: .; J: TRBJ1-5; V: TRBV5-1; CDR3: CASSLSGRGGQPQHF
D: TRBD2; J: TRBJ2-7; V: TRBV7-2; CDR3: CASSAGGGSSYEQYF
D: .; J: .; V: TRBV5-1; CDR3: CASSPTTTVSGNTIYF
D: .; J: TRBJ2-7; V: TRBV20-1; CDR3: CSARDLSDYYEQYF
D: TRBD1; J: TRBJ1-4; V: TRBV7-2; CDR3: CASSQGGQGVEKLFF
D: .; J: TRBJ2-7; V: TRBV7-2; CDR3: CASSLYEEAYEQYF
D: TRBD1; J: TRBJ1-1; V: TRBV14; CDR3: CASSQGQGEGLNTEAFF
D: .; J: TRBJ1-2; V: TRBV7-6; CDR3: CASSRTDNYGYTF
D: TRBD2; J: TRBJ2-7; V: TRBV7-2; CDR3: CASSPLAGGLGYEQYF
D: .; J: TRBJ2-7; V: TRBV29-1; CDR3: CSVEARDRTNGYTFEQYF
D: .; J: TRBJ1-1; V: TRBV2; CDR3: CATFGGLTEAFF
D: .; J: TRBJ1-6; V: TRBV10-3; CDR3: CAISESASKNSPLHF
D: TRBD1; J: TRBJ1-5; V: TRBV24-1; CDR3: CATVGQGGSQPQHF
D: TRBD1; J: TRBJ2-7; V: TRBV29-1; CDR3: CSVEDRSWDRKDYEQYF
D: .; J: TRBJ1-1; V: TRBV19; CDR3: CASRALMYGTEAFF
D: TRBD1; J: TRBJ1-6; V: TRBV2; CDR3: CASKTDRADSPLHF
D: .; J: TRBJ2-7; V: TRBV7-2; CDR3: CASSQVPSVHEQYF
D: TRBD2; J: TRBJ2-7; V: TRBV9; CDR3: CASSPSRLAGTYEQYF
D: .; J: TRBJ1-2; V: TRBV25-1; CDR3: CASLAQVFYGYTF